Listed below are T cell receptor beta chains from one sample, sequenced in a study of blood T cell repertoires in COVID-19. TCRdb's table, derived via immunoSEQ multiplex PCR, lists solely in-frame clones and lacks some. This repertoire shows about 190,000 clones, around four fifths found once; its top ten account for about 20%. Sequenced: peripheral blood. These receptors came from a human donor in a cohort sampled during active COVID-19. Each CDR3 is given with its conserved first and last residue.

J | V | CDR3
TRBJ1-3 | TRBV5-1 | CASSAQGSGNTIYF
TRBJ1-1 | TRBV10-3 | CAISERGQETEAFF
TRBJ2-2 | TRBV5-1 | CASSVTGNTGELFF
TRBJ2-5 | TRBV7-6 | CASRPPSGGGETQYF
TRBJ1-2 | TRBV11-3 | CASSLDRSGYGYTF
TRBJ2-1 | TRBV7-8 | CASSLGEVVVYNEQFF
TRBJ2-1 | TRBV19 | CATDDSRGPNEQFF
TRBJ2-3 | TRBV5-1 | CASSSERRGTSGALTDTQYF
TRBJ1-4 | TRBV5-1 | CASSLGPGDVGEKLFF
TRBJ1-1 | TRBV19 | CASKSGAKHTEAFF
TRBJ2-2 | TRBV25-1 | CASSEFGNTGELFF
TRBJ2-3 | TRBV12-3/TRBV12-4 | CASRLTTDTQYF
TRBJ2-2 | TRBV27 | CASTLRGRELFF
TRBJ1-1 | TRBV12-3/TRBV12-4 | CASSRVSDTEAFF
TRBJ2-1 | TRBV19 | CASSASGTSYNEQFF
TRBJ2-5 | TRBV3-1/TRBV3-2 | CASSQLPQETQYF
TRBJ2-3 | TRBV28 | CASSIFRGLATDTQYF
TRBJ2-2 | TRBV6-4 | CASRGQATGELFF
TRBJ1-1 | TRBV19 | CASTDLRVLGTEAFF
TRBJ2-1 | TRBV3-1/TRBV3-2 | CASSQVPGGEQFF
TRBJ2-1 | TRBV9 | CASSVDSGGRGSYNEQFF
TRBJ2-1 | TRBV5-1 | CASSLSQPYNEQFF
TRBJ2-3 | TRBV11-2 | CASSLSIQGKPGTQYF
TRBJ2-7 | TRBV7-2 | CASSSSVTYEQYF
TRBJ2-1 | TRBV28 | CASSRSDRGLSGFF
TRBJ2-7 | TRBV28 | CASSFGFGQLSYEQYF
TRBJ2-7 | TRBV6-5 | CASSKPGHWHQYF
TRBJ2-5 | TRBV5-1 | CASSLSGTPQETQYF
TRBJ2-2 | TRBV7-8 | CASSLAWGAATGELFF
TRBJ2-3 | TRBV5-5 | CASSLDRSTDTQYF
TRBJ1-5 | TRBV3-1/TRBV3-2 | CASSQDPPRAQAIRQPQHF
TRBJ2-3 | TRBV5-1 | CASSLDMARGVTDTQYF
TRBJ2-2 | TRBV29-1 | CSTPGLAGAGELFF